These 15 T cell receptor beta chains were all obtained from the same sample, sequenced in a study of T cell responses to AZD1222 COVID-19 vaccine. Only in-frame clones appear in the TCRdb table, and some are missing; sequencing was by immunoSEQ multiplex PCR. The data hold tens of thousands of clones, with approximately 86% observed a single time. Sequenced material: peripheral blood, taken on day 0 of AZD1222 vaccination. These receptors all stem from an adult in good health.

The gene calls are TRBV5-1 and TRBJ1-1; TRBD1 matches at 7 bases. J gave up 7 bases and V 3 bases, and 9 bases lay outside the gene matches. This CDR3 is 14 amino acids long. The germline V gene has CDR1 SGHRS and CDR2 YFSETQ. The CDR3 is CASSSGTDRHEAFF. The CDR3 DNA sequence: TGCGCCAGCAGCTCGGGGACAGACAGGCATGAAGCTTTCTTT.

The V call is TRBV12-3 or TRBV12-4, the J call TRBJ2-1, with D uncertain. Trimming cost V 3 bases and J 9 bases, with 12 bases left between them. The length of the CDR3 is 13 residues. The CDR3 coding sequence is TGTGCCAGCAGTTTTCCGACTGTGCCTGAGCAGTTCTTC. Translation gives CASSFPTVPEQFF.

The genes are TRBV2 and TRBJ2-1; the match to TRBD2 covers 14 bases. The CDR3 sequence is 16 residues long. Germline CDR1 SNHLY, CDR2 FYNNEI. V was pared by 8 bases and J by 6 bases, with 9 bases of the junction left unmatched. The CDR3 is CASPGTSGSLGNEQFF. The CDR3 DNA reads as TGTGCCAGCCCGGGGACTAGCGGGAGCCTGGGCAATGAGCAGTTCTTC. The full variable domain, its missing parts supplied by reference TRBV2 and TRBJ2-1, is EPEVTQTPSHQVTQMGQEVILRCVPISNHLYFYWYRQILGQKVEFLVSFYNNEISEKSEIFDDQFSVERPDGSNFTLKIRSTKLEDSAMYFCASPGTSGSLGNEQFFGPGTRLTVL.

CDR3 protein: CASSQSLVGTGELFF. The CDR3 region has the DNA TGCGCCAGCAGCCAGTCTTTGGTGGGGACCGGGGAGCTGTTTTTT. J is TRBJ2-2 and V is TRBV4-1, with D unresolved. The CDR3 length is 15 residues. Germline loops: CDR1 MGHRA, CDR2 YSYEKL. The V and J ends lost 3 bases and 5 bases respectively, with 13 bases between them.

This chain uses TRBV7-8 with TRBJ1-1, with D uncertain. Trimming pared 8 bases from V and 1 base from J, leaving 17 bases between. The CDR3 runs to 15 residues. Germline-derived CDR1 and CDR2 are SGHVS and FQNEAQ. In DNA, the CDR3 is TGTGCCAGCCAGGACTCTCTGGTTTGGAACACTGAAGCTTTCTTT. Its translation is CASQDSLVWNTEAFF. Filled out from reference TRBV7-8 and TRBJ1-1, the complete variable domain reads GAGVSQSPRYKVAKRGQDVALRCDPISGHVSLFWYQQALGQGPEFLTYFQNEAQLDKSGLPSDRFFAERPEGSVSTLKIQRTQQEDSAVYLCASQDSLVWNTEAFFGQGTRLTVV.

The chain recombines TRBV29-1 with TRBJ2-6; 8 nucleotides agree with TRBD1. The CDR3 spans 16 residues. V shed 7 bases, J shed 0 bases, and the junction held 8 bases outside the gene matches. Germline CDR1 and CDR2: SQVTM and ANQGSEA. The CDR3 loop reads CSAWDRQSSGANVLTF. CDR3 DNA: TGCAGCGCCTGGGACAGGCAGAGCTCTGGGGCCAACGTCCTGACTTTC.

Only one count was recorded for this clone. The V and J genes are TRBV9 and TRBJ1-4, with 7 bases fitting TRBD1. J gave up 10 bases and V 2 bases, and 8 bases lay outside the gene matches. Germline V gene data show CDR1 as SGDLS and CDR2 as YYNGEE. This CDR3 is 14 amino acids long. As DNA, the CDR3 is TGTGCCAGCAGCGTGGCAGGTCCAGGGGGAAAACTGTTTTTT. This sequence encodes CASSVAGPGGKLFF.

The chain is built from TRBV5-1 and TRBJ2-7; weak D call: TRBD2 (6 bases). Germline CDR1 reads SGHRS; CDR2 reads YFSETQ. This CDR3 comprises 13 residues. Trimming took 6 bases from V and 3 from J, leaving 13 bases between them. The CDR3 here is CASTAGGNYEQYF. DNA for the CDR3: TGCGCCAGCACGGCGGGCGGGAACTACGAGCAGTACTTC.

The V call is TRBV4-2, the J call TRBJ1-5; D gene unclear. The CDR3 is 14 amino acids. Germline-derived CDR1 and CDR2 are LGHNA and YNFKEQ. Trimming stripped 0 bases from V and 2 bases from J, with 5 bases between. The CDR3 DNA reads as TGTGCCAGCAGCCAAGATCTGGGCAATCAGCCCCAGCATTTT. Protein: CASSQDLGNQPQHF.

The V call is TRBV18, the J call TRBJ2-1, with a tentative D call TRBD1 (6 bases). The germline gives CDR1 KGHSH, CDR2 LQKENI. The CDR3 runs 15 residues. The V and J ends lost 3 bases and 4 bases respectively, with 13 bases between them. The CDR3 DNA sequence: TGTGCCAGCTCACCCACCGGACAGCTATACAATGAGCAGTTCTTC. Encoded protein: CASSPTGQLYNEQFF.

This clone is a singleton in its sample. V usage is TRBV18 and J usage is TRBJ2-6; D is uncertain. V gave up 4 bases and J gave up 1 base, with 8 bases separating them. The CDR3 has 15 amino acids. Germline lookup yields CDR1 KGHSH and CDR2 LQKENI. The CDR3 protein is CASSQQSSGANVLTF. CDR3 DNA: TGTGCCAGCTCACAACAGAGTTCTGGGGCCAACGTCCTGACTTTC. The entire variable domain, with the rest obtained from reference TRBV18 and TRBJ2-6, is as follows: NAGVMQNPRHLVRRRGQEARLRCSPMKGHSHVYWYRQLPEEGLKFMVYLQKENIIDESGMPKERFSAEFPKEGPSILRIQQVVRGDSAAYFCASSQQSSGANVLTFGAGSRLTVL.

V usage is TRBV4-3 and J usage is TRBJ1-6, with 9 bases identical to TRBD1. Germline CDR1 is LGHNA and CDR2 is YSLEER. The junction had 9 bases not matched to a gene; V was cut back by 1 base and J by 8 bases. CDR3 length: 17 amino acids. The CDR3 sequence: CASSQARRDRDYSPLHF. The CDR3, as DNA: TGCGCCAGCAGCCAAGCACGAAGGGACAGGGACTATTCACCCCTCCACTTT.

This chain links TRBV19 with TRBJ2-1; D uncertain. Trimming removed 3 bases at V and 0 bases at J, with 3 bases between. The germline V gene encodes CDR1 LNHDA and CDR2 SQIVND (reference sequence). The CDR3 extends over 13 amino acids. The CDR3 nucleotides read TGTGCCAGTAGTATGGGCTCCTACAATGAGCAGTTCTTC. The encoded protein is CASSMGSYNEQFF.

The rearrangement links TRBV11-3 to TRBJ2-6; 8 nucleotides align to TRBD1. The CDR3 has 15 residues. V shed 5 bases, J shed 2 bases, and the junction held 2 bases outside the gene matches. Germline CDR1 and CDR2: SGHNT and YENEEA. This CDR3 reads CASSHRGAGANVLTF. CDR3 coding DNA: TGTGCCAGCAGCCACAGGGGGGCTGGGGCCAACGTCCTGACTTTC.

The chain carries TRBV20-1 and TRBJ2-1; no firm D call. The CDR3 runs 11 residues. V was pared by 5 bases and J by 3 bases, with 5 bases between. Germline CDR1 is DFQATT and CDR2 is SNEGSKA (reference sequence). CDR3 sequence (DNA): TGCAGTGCTTTAGACTACAATGAGCAGTTCTTC. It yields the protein CSALDYNEQFF.